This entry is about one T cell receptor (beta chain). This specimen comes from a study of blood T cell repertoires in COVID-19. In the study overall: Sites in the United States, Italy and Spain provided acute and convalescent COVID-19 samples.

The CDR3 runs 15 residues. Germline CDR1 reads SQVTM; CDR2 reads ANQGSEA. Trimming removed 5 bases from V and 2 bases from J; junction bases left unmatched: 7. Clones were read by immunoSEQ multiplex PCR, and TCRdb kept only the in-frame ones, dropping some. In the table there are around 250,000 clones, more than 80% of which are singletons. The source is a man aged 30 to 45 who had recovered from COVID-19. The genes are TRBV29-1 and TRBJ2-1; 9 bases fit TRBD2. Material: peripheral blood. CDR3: CSVPERGDTYNEQFF. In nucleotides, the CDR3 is TGCAGCGTTCCCGAGCGGGGGGATACCTACAATGAGCAGTTCTTC.